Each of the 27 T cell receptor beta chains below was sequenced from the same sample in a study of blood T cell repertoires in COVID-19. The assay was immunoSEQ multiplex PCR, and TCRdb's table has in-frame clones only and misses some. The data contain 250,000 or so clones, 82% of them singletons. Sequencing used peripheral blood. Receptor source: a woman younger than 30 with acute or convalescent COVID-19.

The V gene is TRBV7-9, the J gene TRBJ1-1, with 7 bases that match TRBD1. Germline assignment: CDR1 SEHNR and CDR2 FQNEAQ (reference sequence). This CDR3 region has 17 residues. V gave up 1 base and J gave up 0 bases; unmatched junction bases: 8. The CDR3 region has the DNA TGTGCCAGCAGCTTAGGAGGGGGCAGGAGCATGAACACTGAAGCTTTCTTT. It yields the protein CASSLGGGRSMNTEAFF. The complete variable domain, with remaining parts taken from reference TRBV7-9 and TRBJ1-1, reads DTGVSQNPRHKITKRGQNVTFRCDPISEHNRLYWYRQTLGQGPEFLTYFQNEAQLEKSRLLSDRFSAERPKGSFSTLEIQRTEQGDSAMYLCASSLGGGRSMNTEAFFGQGTRLTVV.

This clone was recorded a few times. DNA of the CDR3: TGTGCCAGCAGTGGGTTCGCAGGGGCTAATGAAAAACTGTTTTTT. Its protein is CASSGFAGANEKLFF. The chain employs TRBV28 and TRBJ1-4; the D gene is possibly TRBD1 (6 bases). The CDR3 is 15 amino acids. With 5 bases removed from V and 3 bases from J, the gap between germline ends came to 13 bases. Per the germline V gene, CDR1 is MDHEN and CDR2 is SYDVKM.

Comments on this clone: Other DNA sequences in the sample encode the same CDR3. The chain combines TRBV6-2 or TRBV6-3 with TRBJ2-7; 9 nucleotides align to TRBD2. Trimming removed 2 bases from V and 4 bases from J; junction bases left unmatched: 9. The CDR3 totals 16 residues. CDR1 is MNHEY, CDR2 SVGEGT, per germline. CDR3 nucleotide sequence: TGTGCCAGCAGTTACCCCCTTAGCGGGAGCTTATACGAGCAGTACTTC. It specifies CASSYPLSGSLYEQYF.

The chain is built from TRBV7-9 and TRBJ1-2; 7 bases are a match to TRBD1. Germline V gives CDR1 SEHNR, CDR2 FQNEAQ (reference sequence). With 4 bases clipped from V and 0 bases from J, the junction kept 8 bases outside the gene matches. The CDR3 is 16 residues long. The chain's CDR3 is CASSYTGTATNYGYTF. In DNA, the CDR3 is TGTGCCAGCAGCTATACCGGGACAGCCACTAACTATGGCTACACCTTC.

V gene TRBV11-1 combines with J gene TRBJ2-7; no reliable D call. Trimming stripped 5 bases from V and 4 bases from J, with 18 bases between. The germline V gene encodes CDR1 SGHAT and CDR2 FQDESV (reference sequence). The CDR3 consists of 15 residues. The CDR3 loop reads CASSPSRLLRYEQYF. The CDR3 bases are TGTGCCAGCAGCCCTTCGAGGCTCCTTAGGTACGAGCAGTACTTC.

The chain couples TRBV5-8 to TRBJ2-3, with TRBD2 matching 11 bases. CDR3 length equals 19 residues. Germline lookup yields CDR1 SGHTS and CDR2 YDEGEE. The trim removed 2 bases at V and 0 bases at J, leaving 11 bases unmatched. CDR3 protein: CASSLLKTSGTKSTDTQYF. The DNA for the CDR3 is TGTGCCAGCAGCTTATTAAAGACTAGCGGGACGAAAAGCACAGATACGCAGTATTTT.

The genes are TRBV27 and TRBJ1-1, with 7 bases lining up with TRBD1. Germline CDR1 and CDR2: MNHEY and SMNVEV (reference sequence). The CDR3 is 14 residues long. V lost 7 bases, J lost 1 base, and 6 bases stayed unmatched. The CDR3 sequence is CASKLGQENTEAFF. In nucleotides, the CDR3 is TGTGCCAGCAAATTAGGACAGGAGAACACTGAAGCTTTCTTT.

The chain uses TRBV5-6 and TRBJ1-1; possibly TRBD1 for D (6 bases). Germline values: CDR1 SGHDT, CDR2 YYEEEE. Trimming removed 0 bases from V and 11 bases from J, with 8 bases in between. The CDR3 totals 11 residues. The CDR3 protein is CASSLGRGAFF. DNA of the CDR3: TGTGCCAGCAGCTTGGGTAGGGGGGCTTTCTTT.

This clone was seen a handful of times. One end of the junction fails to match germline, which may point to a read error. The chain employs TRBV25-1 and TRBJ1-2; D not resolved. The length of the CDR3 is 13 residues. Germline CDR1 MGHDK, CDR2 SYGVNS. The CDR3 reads CASSDYSNFGYTF. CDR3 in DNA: TGTGCCAGCAGTGACTACAGTAACTTTGGCTACACCTTC.

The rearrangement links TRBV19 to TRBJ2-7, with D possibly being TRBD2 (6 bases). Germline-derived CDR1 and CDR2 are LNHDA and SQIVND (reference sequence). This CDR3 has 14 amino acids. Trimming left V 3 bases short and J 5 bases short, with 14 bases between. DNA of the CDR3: TGTGCCAGTAGTATGGCGGGGTGGGGAAACGAGCAGTACTTC. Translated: CASSMAGWGNEQYF.

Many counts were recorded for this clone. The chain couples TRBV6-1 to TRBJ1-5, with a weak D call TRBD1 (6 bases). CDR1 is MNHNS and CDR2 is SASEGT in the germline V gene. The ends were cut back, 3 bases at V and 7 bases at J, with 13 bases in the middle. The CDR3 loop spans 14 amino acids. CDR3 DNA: TGTGCCAGCAGTGAGGCAGGGGAAGGGCAGCCCCAGCATTTT. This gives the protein CASSEAGEGQPQHF.

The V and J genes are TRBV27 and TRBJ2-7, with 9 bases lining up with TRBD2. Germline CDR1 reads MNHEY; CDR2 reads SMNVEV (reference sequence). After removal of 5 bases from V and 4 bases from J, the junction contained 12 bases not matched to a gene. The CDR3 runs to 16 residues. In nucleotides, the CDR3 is TGTGCCAGCAGTGCCGGTATAGCGGGAGCTTTATACGAGCAGTACTTC. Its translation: CASSAGIAGALYEQYF.

The DNA of the CDR3 is TGTGCCAGCAGTTTAGCGAACGGACTCGGACAGTACTTC. Translating it yields CASSLANGLGQYF. V gene TRBV12-3 or TRBV12-4 combines with J gene TRBJ2-4; a possible D gene is TRBD2 (5 bases). This CDR3 is built from 13 residues. Trimming stripped 0 bases from V and 13 bases from J, with 13 bases between.

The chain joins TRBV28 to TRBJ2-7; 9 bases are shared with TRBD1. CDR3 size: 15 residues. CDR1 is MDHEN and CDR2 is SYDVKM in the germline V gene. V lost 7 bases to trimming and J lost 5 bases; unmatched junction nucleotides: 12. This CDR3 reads CASNAPGQGYHEQYF. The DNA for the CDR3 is TGTGCCAGCAACGCGCCTGGACAGGGGTACCACGAGCAGTACTTC.

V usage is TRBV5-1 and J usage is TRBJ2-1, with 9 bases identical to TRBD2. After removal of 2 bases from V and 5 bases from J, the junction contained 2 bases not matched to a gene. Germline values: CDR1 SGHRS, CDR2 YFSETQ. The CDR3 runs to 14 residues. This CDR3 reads CASSFGTSNNEQFF. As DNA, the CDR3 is TGCGCCAGCAGCTTCGGGACTAGCAACAATGAGCAGTTCTTC.

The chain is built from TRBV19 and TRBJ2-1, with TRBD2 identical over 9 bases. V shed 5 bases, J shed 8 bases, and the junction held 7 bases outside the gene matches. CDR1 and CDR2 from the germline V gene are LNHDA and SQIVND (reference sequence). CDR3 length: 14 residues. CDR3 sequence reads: CASSRTGLADEQFF. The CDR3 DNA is TGTGCCAGTAGTCGGACGGGACTAGCCGATGAGCAGTTCTTC. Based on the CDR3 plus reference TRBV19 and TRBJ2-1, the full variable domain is DGGITQSPKYLFRKEGQNVTLSCEQNLNHDAMYWYRQDPGQGLRLIYYSQIVNDFQKGDIAEGYSVSREKKESFPLTVTSAQKNPTAFYLCASSRTGLADEQFFGPGTRLTVL.

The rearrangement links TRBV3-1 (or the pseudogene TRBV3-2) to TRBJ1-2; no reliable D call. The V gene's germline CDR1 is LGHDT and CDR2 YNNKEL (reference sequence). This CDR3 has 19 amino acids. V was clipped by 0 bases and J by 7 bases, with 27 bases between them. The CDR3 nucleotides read TGTGCCAGCAGCCAAGATTTCTGCGGGAATAGTGCCCTTAGAAGTGGCTACACCTTC. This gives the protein CASSQDFCGNSALRSGYTF.

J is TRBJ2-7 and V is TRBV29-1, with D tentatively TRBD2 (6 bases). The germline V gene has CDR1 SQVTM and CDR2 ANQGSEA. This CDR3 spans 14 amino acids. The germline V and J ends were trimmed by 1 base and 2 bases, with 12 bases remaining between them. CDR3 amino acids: CSVEVRGRPYEQYF. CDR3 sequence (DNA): TGCAGCGTTGAAGTTCGGGGGAGGCCCTACGAGCAGTACTTC.

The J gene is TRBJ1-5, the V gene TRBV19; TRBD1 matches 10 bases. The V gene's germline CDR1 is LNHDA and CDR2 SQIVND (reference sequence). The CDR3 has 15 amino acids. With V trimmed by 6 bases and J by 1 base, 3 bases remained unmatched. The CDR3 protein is CASSQTGGSNQPQHF. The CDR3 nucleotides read TGTGCCAGTAGCCAGACAGGGGGCAGCAATCAGCCCCAGCATTTT.

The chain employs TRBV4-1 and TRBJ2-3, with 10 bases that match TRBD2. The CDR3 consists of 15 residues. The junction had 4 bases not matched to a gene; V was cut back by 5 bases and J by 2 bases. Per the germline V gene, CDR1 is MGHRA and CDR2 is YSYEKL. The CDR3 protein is CASSKSGRATDTQYF. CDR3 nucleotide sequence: TGCGCCAGCAGCAAAAGCGGGAGGGCCACAGATACGCAGTATTTT.

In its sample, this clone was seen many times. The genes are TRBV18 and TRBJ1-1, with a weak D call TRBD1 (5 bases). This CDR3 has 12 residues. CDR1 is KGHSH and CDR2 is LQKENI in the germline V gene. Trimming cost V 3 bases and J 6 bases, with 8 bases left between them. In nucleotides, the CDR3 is TGTGCCAGCTCACCGGGGCCTGCTGAAGCTTTCTTT. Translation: CASSPGPAEAFF.

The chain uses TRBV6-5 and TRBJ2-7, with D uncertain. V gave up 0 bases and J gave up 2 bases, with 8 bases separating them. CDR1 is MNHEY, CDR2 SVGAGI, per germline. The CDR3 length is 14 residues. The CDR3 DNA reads TGTGCCAGCAGTTACTCATCCAGGACCTACGAGCAGTACTTC. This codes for CASSYSSRTYEQYF.

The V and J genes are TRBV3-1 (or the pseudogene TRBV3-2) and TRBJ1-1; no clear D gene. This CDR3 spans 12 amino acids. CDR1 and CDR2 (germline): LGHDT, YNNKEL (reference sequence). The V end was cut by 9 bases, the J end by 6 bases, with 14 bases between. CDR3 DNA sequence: TGTGCCAGGGCCCCCAGGTACGCTGAAGCTTTCTTT. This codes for CARAPRYAEAFF.

The CDR3 reads CASSLHSEAFF. The CDR3 DNA follows: TGTGCCAGCAGCCTGCACTCTGAAGCTTTCTTT. The V gene is TRBV11-2, the J gene TRBJ1-1; D unclear. The CDR3 is 11 residues long. The V gene's germline CDR1 is SGHAT and CDR2 FQNNGV. V was shortened by 5 bases and J by 6 bases, with 7 bases between the two germline ends.

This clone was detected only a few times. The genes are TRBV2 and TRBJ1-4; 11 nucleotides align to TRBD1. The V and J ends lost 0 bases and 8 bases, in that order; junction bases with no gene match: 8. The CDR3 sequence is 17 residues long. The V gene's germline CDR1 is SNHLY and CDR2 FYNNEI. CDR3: CASSEAWTGGAGEKLFF. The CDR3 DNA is TGTGCCAGCAGTGAAGCGTGGACAGGGGGCGCAGGGGAAAAACTGTTTTTT.

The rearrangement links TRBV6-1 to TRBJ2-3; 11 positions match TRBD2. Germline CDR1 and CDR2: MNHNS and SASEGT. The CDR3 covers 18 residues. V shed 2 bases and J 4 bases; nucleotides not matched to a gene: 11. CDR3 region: CASSEWVLAGGGADTQYF. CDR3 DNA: TGTGCCAGCAGTGAATGGGTTCTAGCGGGAGGTGGAGCAGATACGCAGTATTTT.

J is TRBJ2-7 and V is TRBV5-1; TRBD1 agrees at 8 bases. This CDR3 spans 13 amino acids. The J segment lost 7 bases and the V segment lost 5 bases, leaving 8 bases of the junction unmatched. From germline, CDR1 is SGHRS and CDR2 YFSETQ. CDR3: CASSFQGAEEQYF. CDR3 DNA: TGCGCCAGCAGTTTTCAGGGGGCGGAAGAGCAGTACTTC.